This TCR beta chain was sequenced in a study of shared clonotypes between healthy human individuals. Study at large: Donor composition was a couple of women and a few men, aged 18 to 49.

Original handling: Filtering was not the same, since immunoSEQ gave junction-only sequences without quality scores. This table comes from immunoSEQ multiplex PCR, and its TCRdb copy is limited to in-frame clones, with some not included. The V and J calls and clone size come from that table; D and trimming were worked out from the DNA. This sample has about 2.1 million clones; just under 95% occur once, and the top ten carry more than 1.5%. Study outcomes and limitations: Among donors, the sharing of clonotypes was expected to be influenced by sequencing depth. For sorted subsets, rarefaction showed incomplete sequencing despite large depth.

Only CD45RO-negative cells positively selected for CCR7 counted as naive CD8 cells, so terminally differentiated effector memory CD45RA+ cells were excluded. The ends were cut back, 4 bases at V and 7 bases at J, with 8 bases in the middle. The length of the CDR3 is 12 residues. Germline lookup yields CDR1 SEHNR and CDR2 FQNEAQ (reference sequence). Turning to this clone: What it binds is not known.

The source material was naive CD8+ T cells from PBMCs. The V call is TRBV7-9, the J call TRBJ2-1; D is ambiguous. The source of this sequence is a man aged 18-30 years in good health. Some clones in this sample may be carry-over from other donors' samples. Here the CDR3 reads CASSWLENEQFF. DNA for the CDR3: TGTGCCAGCAGCTGGCTCGAGAATGAGCAGTTCTTC.